This T cell receptor beta chain comes out of a study of blood T cell repertoires in COVID-19. The germline V gene encodes CDR1 SGHVS and CDR2 FNYEAQ. The CDR3 is 15 amino acids. V lost 1 base, J lost 7 bases, and 6 bases stayed unmatched. The table came from immunoSEQ multiplex PCR; TCRdb's copy has only in-frame clones and leaves some out. The top ten hold around 3.2% of the sample, which has roughly 250,000 clones, roughly 77% seen once. V gene TRBV7-6 combines with J gene TRBJ2-7; 11 bases fit TRBD1. The sample taken for sequencing was peripheral blood. The receptor was derived from a woman older than 75 with acute or convalescent COVID-19. The CDR3 reads CASSLGGQGAREQYF. The CDR3 DNA is TGTGCCAGCAGCTTAGGCGGACAGGGGGCACGTGAGCAGTACTTC.